This note documents a single T cell receptor (beta chain) sequence. The source of the sample is a study of OX40 agonist ivuxolimab in advanced cancers. Clones were sequenced by immunoSEQ multiplex PCR, and TCRdb holds only the in-frame ones, with some missing. The sample shows some 40,000 clones, roughly nine tenths of them seen only once. The CDR3 has 15 residues. V lost 3 bases, J lost 3 bases, and 3 bases stayed unmatched. Germline loops: CDR1 MNHEY, CDR2 SMNVEV (reference sequence). The sequenced sample was CD4+ or CD8+ T cells sorted from blood, obtained in a trial of the OX40 agonist ivuxolimab. The sequence was obtained from an adult with an advanced solid tumor such as melanoma, head and neck, liver or kidney cancer. This chain links TRBV27 with TRBJ2-3; 10 bases map to TRBD1. This CDR3 is CASSFRTGGTDTQYF. In DNA, the CDR3 is TGTGCCAGCAGTTTCCGGACAGGGGGTACAGATACGCAGTATTTT.